Listed here are 18 T cell receptor beta chains from one sample, sequenced in a study of shared T cell receptors in the human thymus. The assay was immunoSEQ multiplex PCR, and TCRdb's table has in-frame clones only and misses some. The sample yields hundreds of thousands of clones, over 75% seen once. The sample also formed part of further work on human thymus T cells.

Material for sequencing was thymocytes. The receptors were sampled from a boy under two years old with a congenital heart defect.

This chain uses TRBV7-9 with TRBJ2-2; D possibly corresponds to TRBD1 (5 bases). The CDR3 loop spans 14 amino acids. The germline CDR1 and CDR2 sequences are SEHNR and FQNEAQ (reference sequence). V shed 3 bases and J shed 7 bases, with 12 bases lying between them. DNA for the CDR3: TGTGCCAGCAGCTTGATAGGACATGGCGGGGAGCTGTTTTTT. The encoded protein is CASSLIGHGGELFF. The complete variable domain, with remaining parts taken from reference TRBV7-9 and TRBJ2-2, reads DTGVSQNPRHKITKRGQNVTFRCDPISEHNRLYWYRQTLGQGPEFLTYFQNEAQLEKSRLLSDRFSAERPKGSFSTLEIQRTEQGDSAMYLCASSLIGHGGELFFGEGSRLTVL.

J is TRBJ1-6 and V is TRBV6-1; D is undetermined. V dropped 0 bases and J dropped 7 bases, with 19 bases sitting between them. Germline V lookup: CDR1 MNHNS, CDR2 SASEGT. The CDR3 contains 18 residues. The CDR3 DNA reads TGTGCCAGCAGTGAAGCTGAGAGGAATAAAGGATCCAATTCACCCCTCCACTTT. This encodes CASSEAERNKGSNSPLHF.

The chain has TRBV11-2 and TRBJ2-6, with D possibly matching TRBD1 (6 bases). The CDR3 length is 15 residues. V was shortened by 6 bases and J by 2 bases, with 11 bases between the two germline ends. Germline CDR1 is SGHAT and CDR2 is FQNNGV. The CDR3 nucleotides read TGTGCCAGCAGAATACAGGGTGCTGGGGCCAACGTCCTGACTTTC. Translated, it gives CASRIQGAGANVLTF. Together with reference TRBV11-2 and TRBJ2-6, the CDR3 gives the full variable domain: EAGVAQSPRYKIIEKRQSVAFWCNPISGHATLYWYQQILGQGPKLLIQFQNNGVVDDSQLPKDRFSAERLKGVDSTLKIQPAKLEDSAVYLCASRIQGAGANVLTFGAGSRLTVL.

The chain recombines TRBV12-5 with TRBJ2-1; 13 nucleotides match TRBD2. Looked up from germline, CDR1 is LGHNT and CDR2 is FRNRAP. This CDR3 contains 17 residues. Unmatched junction bases numbered 7, after V lost 1 base and J lost 7 bases. Here the CDR3 reads CASGLGTSGRPGNEQFF. In DNA, the CDR3 is TGTGCTAGTGGTTTGGGGACTAGCGGGAGACCCGGGAATGAGCAGTTCTTC.

The gene calls are TRBV10-1 and TRBJ2-3; D not resolved. V was clipped by 2 bases and J by 0 bases, with 6 bases between them. This CDR3 has 14 amino acids. The germline V gene has CDR1 WNHNN and CDR2 SYGVQD (reference sequence). CDR3 sequence reads: CASSEDSSTDTQYF. In DNA form, the CDR3 reads TGCGCCAGCAGTGAGGACTCTAGCACAGATACGCAGTATTTT.

The chain employs TRBV2 and TRBJ2-1; the D gene is possibly TRBD2 (5 bases). Trimming took 1 base from V and 9 from J, leaving 19 bases between them. The CDR3 totals 16 residues. From germline, CDR1 is SNHLY and CDR2 FYNNEI. CDR3 DNA sequence: TGTGCCAGCAGTGAAGATTTGGGAGCTACGAAGGCTGAGCAGTTCTTC. Its protein is CASSEDLGATKAEQFF.

The chain combines TRBV11-1 with TRBJ2-7; TRBD2 matches 8 bases. Losses at the gene ends were 4 bases for V and 2 bases for J; bases not matched to a gene: 16. This CDR3 comprises 18 residues. The V gene's germline CDR1 is SGHAT and CDR2 FQDESV (reference sequence). The CDR3 DNA is TGTGCCAGCAGCTCGACCTCTTTTGGCGGGAGGCCCCCCTACGAGCAGTACTTC. This sequence encodes CASSSTSFGGRPPYEQYF.

V gene TRBV5-1 combines with J gene TRBJ1-1; D not resolved. CDR3 length: 13 residues. The V gene lost 4 bases and the J gene lost 1 base, with 8 bases spanning the gap. Germline V gene lookup returns CDR1 SGHRS and CDR2 YFSETQ. CDR3: CASSASGNTEAFF. CDR3 coding DNA: TGCGCCAGCAGCGCATCAGGGAACACTGAAGCTTTCTTT.

The chain carries TRBV6-5 and TRBJ1-2, with D unresolved. V was pared by 5 bases and J by 5 bases, with 9 bases between. This CDR3 comprises 12 residues. Germline V gene sequence: CDR1 MNHEY, CDR2 SVGAGI. Here the CDR3 reads CASSETSYGYTF. The CDR3 nucleotides read TGTGCCAGCAGTGAGACATCTTATGGCTACACCTTC.

CDR3 sequence: CASSRGTGCNYGYTF. CDR3 nucleotides: TGTGCCAGTAGTCGCGGGACAGGGTGTAACTATGGCTACACCTTC. The chain couples TRBV19 to TRBJ1-2; 9 bases line up with TRBD1. Trimming took 5 bases from V and 1 from J; bases not matched to a gene: 5. CDR1 and CDR2 from the germline V gene are LNHDA and SQIVND (reference sequence). The CDR3 spans 15 residues.

The rearrangement links TRBV14 to TRBJ2-2; D is undetermined. Germline assignment: CDR1 SGHDN and CDR2 FVKESK. Trimming took 3 bases from V and 6 from J, leaving 11 bases between them. The CDR3 sequence is 14 residues long. CDR3 loop: CASSHSPGAGELFF. As DNA, the CDR3 is TGTGCCAGCAGCCACTCCCCAGGTGCCGGGGAGCTGTTTTTT.

This clone has only a few counts. The chain couples TRBV30 to TRBJ2-7, with no clear D. Trimming cost V 0 bases and J 0 bases, with 6 bases left between them. The CDR3 sequence is 13 residues long. In germline, CDR1 is GTSNPN, CDR2 SVGIG (reference sequence). The CDR3 nucleotides are TGTGCCTGGAGTGTTCTTAGCTCCTACGAGCAGTACTTC. Translation gives CAWSVLSSYEQYF.

V is TRBV5-4 and J is TRBJ2-5; D unclear. V shed 0 bases and J shed 2 bases, with 17 bases lying between them. The CDR3 consists of 17 residues. Germline lookup yields CDR1 SGHNT and CDR2 YYREEE (reference sequence). CDR3 residues: CASSLGGPRGRQETQYF. DNA of the CDR3: TGTGCCAGCAGCTTGGGCGGTCCGCGCGGAAGACAAGAGACCCAGTACTTC.

V is TRBV18 and J is TRBJ2-1, with 7 bases lining up with TRBD1. With V trimmed by 2 bases and J by 8 bases, 6 bases remained unmatched. CDR1 KGHSH and CDR2 LQKENI come from the germline V gene. The CDR3 sequence is 14 residues long. CDR3: CASSPRGPLDEQFF. For the CDR3, the DNA is TGTGCCAGCTCACCAAGGGGGCCCCTTGATGAGCAGTTCTTC.

This chain uses TRBV13 with TRBJ2-1, with a tentative D call TRBD1 (5 bases). Germline CDR1 and CDR2: PRHDT and FYEKMQ (reference sequence). The V and J ends lost 2 bases and 8 bases respectively, with 7 bases between them. The CDR3 runs 12 residues. DNA for the CDR3: TGTGCCAGCAGCTTATGGGGCGATGAGCAGTTCTTC. Translated, it gives CASSLWGDEQFF.

The V and J genes are TRBV7-9 and TRBJ2-5; D gene uncertain. The V end was cut by 2 bases, the J end by 0 bases, with 4 bases between. This CDR3 is 13 amino acids long. Germline CDR1 SEHNR, CDR2 FQNEAQ (reference sequence). This chain's CDR3 is CASSLSNQETQYF. CDR3 in DNA: TGTGCCAGCAGCTTATCCAACCAAGAGACCCAGTACTTC.

This chain joins TRBV4-1 and TRBJ2-1; 8 nucleotides line up with TRBD1. The CDR3 covers 16 residues. The V and J ends lost 0 bases and 3 bases, in that order; junction bases with no gene match: 4. The germline gives CDR1 MGHRA, CDR2 YSYEKL. The CDR3 DNA reads as TGCGCCAGCAGCCAAGAGCGGGACAGGATCTACAATGAGCAGTTCTTC. The encoded protein is CASSQERDRIYNEQFF.

This chain joins TRBV11-2 and TRBJ2-7, with D tentatively TRBD2 (5 bases). The CDR3 covers 13 residues. Germline loops: CDR1 SGHAT, CDR2 FQNNGV. Trimming shortened V by 5 bases and J by 2 bases, and 10 bases separated the two germline ends. CDR3 nucleotide sequence: TGTGCCAGCAGCCAAGGACTTGCCTACGAGCAGTACTTC. Its translation is CASSQGLAYEQYF.